These 5 T cell receptor beta chains were all obtained from the same sample, sequenced in a study of T cell repertoires in cytomegalovirus infection. Their target antigens are unknown. TCRdb reprocessed the reads with MiXCR, giving one entry per CDR3 protein. Among hundreds of thousands of distinct CDR3 sequences listed, around 35% were seen once. Source: cultured PBMCs, taken from culture after CMV antigen stimulation. Receptor source: a human donor in good health (CMV status not recorded). Some clones in this sample may be carry-over from other donors' samples.

The gene calls are TRBV9 and TRBJ2-1, with D uncertain. The length of the CDR3 is 15 residues. Germline V CDR1 and CDR2: SGDLS, YYNGEE. V was shortened by 2 bases and J by 4 bases, with 13 bases between the two germline ends. CDR3 sequence reads: CASSVPVGLYNEQFF. In nucleotides, the CDR3 is TGTGCCAGCAGCGTCCCCGTAGGGTTATACAATGAGCAGTTCTTC.

The table lists this clonotype with a count of one. The chain links TRBV4-1 to TRBJ1-1, with TRBD1 as a possible D gene (6 bases). Looked up from germline, CDR1 is MGHRA and CDR2 is YSYEKL. V lost 1 base to trimming and J lost 7 bases, with 13 bases between them. The CDR3 contains 14 residues. The CDR3 spells CASSQGWGAGEAFF. DNA of the CDR3: TGCGCCAGCAGCCAAGGGTGGGGGGCAGGTGAAGCTTTCTTT.

This clonotype has just a few counts. The rearrangement links TRBV6-1 to TRBJ2-1; possibly TRBD1 for D (6 bases). The germline gives CDR1 MNHNS, CDR2 SASEGT. V lost 8 bases and J lost 2, with 13 bases in between. The CDR3 has 14 amino acids. The CDR3 DNA follows: TGTGCCAGCGGCGTGGGGGCGGCCTACAATGAGCAGTTCTTC. It specifies CASGVGAAYNEQFF.

The rearrangement uses TRBV7-9 and TRBJ1-2, with D perhaps matching TRBD1 (6 bases). V was trimmed by 5 bases and J by 4 bases, leaving 20 bases between them. The CDR3 is 16 residues long. Germline CDR1 and CDR2: SEHNR and FQNEAQ (reference sequence). The CDR3 spells CASSTNRDTTFYGYTF. CDR3 coding DNA: TGTGCCAGCAGCACAAACCGGGACACCACCTTCTATGGCTACACCTTC.

The chain is built from TRBV4-2 and TRBJ2-3; 9 bases line up with TRBD2. V shed 1 base and J 6 bases; nucleotides not matched to a gene: 8. This CDR3 region has 16 residues. Per the germline V gene, CDR1 is LGHNA and CDR2 is YNFKEQ. As DNA, the CDR3 is TGTGCCAGCAGCCAAGTCCTAGCGGGGCCCATGGATACGCAGTATTTT. This codes for CASSQVLAGPMDTQYF.